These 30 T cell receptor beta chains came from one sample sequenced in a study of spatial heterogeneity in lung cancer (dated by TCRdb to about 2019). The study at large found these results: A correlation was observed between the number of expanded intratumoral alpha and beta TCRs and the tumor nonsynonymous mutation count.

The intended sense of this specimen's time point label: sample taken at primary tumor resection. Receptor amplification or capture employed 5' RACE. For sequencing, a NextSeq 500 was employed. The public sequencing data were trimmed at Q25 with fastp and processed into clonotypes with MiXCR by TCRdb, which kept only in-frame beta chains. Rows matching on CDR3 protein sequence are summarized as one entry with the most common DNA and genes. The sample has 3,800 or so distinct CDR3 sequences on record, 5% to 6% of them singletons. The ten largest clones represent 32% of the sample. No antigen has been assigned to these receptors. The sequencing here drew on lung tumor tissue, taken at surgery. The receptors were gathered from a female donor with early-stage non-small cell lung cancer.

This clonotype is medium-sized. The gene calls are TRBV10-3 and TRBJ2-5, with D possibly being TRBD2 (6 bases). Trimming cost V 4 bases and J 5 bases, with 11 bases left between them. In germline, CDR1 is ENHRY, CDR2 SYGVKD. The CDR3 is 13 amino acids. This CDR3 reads CAISVGGDETQYF. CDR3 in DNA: TGTGCCATCAGTGTCGGAGGGGATGAGACCCAGTACTTC.

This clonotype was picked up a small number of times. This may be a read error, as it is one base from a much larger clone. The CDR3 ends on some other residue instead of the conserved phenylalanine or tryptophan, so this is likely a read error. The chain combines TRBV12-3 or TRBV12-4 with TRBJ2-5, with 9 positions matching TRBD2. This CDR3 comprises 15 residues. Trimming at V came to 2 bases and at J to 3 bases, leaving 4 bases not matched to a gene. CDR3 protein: CASSLTLAGKETQYL. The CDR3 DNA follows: TGTGCCAGCAGTTTAACGCTAGCGGGAAAAGAGACCCAGTACCTC.

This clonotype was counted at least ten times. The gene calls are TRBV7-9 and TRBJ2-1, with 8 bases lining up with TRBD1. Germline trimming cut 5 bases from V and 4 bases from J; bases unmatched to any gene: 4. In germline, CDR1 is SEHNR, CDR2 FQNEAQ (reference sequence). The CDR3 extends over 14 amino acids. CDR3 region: CASSPGQVYNEQFF. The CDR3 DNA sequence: TGTGCCAGCAGCCCGGGACAGGTTTACAATGAGCAGTTCTTC.

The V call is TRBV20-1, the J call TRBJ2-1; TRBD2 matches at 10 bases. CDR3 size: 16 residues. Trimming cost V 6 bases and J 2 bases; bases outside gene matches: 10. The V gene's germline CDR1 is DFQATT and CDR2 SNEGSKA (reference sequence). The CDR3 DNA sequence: TGCAGTGCCGCTAGACTAGCGGGTGACGCCTACAATGAGCAGTTCTTC. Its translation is CSAARLAGDAYNEQFF.

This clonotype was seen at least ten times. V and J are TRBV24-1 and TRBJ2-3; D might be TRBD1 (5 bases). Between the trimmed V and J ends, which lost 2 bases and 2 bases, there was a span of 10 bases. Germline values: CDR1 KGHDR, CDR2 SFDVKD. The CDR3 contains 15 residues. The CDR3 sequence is CATSDYQGSTDTQYF. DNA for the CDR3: TGTGCCACCAGTGATTATCAGGGATCCACAGATACGCAGTATTTT.

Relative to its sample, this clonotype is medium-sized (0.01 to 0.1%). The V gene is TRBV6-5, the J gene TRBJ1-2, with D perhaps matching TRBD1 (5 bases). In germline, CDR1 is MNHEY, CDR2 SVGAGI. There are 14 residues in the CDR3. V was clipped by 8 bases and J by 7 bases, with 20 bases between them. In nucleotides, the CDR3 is TGTGCCAGCGGTCAGGGACCCGTCCGTTTTGGCTACACCTTC. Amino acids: CASGQGPVRFGYTF.

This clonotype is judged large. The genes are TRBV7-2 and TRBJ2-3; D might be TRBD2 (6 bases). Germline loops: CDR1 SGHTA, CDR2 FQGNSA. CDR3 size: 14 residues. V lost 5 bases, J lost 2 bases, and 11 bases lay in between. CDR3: CASSRGLSTDTQYF. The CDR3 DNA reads TGTGCCAGCAGCCGCGGACTATCCACAGATACGCAGTATTTT.

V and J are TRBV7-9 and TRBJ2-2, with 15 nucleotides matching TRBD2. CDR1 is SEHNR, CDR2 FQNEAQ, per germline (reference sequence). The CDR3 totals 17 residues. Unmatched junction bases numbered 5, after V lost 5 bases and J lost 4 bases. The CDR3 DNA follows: TGTGCCAGCAGCCCGGGGACTAGCGGGAGGTCCACCGGGGAGCTGTTTTTT. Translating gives CASSPGTSGRSTGELFF.

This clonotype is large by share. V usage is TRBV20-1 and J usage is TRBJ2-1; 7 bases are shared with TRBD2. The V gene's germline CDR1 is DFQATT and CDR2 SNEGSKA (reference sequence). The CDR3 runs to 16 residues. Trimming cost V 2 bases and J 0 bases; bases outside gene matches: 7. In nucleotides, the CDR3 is TGCAGTGCTAGACCAATAGCGGGTAGCTCCTACAATGAGCAGTTCTTC. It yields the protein CSARPIAGSSYNEQFF.

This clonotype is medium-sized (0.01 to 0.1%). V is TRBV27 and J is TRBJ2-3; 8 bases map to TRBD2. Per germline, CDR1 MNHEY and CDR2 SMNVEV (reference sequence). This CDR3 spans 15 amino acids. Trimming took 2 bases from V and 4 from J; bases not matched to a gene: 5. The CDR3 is CASSLTGGFADTQYF. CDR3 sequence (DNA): TGTGCCAGCAGTTTAACGGGAGGGTTTGCAGATACGCAGTATTTT.

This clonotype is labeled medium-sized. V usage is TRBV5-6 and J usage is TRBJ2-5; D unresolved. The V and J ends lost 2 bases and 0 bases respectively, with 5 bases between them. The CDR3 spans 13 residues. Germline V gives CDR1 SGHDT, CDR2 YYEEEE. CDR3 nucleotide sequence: TGTGCCAGCAGCTTTCTTTACCAAGAGACCCAGTACTTC. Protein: CASSFLYQETQYF.

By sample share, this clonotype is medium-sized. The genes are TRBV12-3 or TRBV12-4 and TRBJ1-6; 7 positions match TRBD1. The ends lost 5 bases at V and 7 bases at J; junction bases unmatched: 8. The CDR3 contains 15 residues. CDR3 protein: CASSPQGSGNSPLHF. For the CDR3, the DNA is TGTGCCAGCAGTCCACAGGGGAGTGGGAATTCACCCCTCCACTTT.

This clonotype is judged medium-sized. The CDR3 is CASSPPGQYGYTF. The CDR3 nucleotides are TGTGCCAGCAGCCCCCCCGGGCAGTATGGCTACACCTTC. The chain carries TRBV7-9 and TRBJ1-2; D ambiguous. This CDR3 has 13 amino acids. Germline values: CDR1 SEHNR, CDR2 FQNEAQ (reference sequence). Deletions cut 5 bases from V and 5 bases from J, with 12 bases between. Full variable domain (rest looked up from reference TRBV7-9 and TRBJ1-2): DTGVSQNPRHKITKRGQNVTFRCDPISEHNRLYWYRQTLGQGPEFLTYFQNEAQLEKSRLLSDRFSAERPKGSFSTLEIQRTEQGDSAMYLCASSPPGQYGYTFGSGTRLTVV.

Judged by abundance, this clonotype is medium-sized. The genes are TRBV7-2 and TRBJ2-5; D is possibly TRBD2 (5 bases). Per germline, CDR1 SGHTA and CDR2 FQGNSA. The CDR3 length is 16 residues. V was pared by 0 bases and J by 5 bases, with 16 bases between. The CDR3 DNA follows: TGTGCCAGCAGCTTAGCCCCGATAGCGACGGGGGAGACCCAGTACTTC. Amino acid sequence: CASSLAPIATGETQYF.

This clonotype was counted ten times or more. CDR3 sequence: CASAGSLSGNTIYF. CDR3 nucleotides: TGTGCCAGCGCGGGGAGTCTCTCTGGAAACACCATATATTTT. The chain is built from TRBV12-3 or TRBV12-4 and TRBJ1-3; D uncertain. V was trimmed by 8 bases and J by 0 bases, leaving 11 bases between them. The CDR3 length is 14 residues.

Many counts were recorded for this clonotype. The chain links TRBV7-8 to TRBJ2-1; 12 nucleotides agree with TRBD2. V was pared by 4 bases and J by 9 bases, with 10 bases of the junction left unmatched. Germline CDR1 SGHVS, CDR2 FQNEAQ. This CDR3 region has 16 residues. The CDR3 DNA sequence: TGTGCCAGCAGCTCCCTCGGACTAGCGGGGACAGGTGAGCAGTTCTTC. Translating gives CASSSLGLAGTGEQFF.

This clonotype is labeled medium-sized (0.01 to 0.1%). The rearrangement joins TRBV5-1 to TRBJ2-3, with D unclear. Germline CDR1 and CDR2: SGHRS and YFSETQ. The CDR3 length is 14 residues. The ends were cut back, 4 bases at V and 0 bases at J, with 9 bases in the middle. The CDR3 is CASSPSTSTDTQYF. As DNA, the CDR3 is TGCGCCAGCAGCCCTTCGACTAGCACAGATACGCAGTATTTT.

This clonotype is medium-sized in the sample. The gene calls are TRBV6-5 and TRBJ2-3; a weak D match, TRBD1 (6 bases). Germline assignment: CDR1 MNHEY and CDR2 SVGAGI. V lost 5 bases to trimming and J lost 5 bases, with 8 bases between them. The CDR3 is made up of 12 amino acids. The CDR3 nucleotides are TGTGCCAGCAGTAAGGGGGTAGATACGCAGTATTTT. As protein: CASSKGVDTQYF.

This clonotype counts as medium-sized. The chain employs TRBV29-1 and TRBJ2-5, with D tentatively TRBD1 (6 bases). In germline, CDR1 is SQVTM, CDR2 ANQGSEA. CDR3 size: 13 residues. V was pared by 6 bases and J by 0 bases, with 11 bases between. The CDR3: CSVRTAYQETQYF. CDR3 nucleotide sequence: TGCAGCGTCAGGACAGCGTACCAAGAGACCCAGTACTTC.

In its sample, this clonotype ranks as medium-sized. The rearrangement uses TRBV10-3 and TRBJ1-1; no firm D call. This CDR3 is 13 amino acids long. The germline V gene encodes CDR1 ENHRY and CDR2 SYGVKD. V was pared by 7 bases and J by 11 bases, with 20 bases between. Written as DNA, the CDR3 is TGTGCCATCAAAGGGAGGGAACAGCCGAGCGCTTTCTTT. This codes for CAIKGREQPSAFF.

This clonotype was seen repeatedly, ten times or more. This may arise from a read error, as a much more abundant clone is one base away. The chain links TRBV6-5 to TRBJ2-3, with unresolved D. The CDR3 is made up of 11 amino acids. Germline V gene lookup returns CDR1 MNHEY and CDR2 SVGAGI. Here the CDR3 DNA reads TGTGTCACCCAACGCACAGATACGCAGTATTTT. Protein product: CVTQRTDTQYF.

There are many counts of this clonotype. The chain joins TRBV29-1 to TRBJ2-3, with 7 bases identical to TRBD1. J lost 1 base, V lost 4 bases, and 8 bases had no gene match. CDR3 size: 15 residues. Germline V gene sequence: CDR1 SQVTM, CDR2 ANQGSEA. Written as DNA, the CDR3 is TGCAGCGTTGCTGGAGTGGGACAGCGCACAGATACGCAGTATTTT. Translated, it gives CSVAGVGQRTDTQYF.

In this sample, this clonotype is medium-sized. The CDR3 reads CASSLRPSDSGANVLTF. The CDR3 nucleotides are TGTGCCAGCAGCTTGAGGCCGTCTGACTCTGGGGCCAACGTCCTGACTTTC. This sequence joins TRBV5-5 and TRBJ2-6; D unresolved. The CDR3 sequence is 17 residues long. Trimming shortened V by 1 base and J by 0 bases, and 11 bases separated the two germline ends. CDR1 and CDR2 (germline): SGHKS, YYEKEE (reference sequence). Drawing the rest from reference TRBV5-5 and TRBJ2-6, the complete variable domain is DAGVTQSPTHLIKTRGQQVTLRCSPISGHKSVSWYQQVLGQGPQFIFQYYEKEERGRGNFPDRFSARQFPNYSSELNVNALLLGDSALYLCASSLRPSDSGANVLTFGAGSRLTVL.

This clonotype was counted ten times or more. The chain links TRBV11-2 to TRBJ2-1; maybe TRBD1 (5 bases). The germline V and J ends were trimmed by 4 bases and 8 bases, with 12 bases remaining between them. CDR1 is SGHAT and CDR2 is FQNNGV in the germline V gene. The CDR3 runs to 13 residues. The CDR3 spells CASSSGANHEQFF. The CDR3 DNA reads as TGTGCCAGCAGCTCTGGGGCTAATCATGAGCAGTTCTTC.

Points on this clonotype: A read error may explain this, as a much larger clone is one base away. CDR3 residues: CASGLSGSKSTDTQYF. The CDR3 nucleotides are TGCGCCAGCGGCCTGAGCGGGAGTAAAAGCACAGATACGCAGTATTTT. This rearrangement joins TRBV5-1 to TRBJ2-3; 8 bases align to TRBD2. Trimming removed 7 bases from V and 0 bases from J; junction bases left unmatched: 10. CDR1 and CDR2 (germline): SGHRS, YFSETQ. The CDR3 contains 16 residues.

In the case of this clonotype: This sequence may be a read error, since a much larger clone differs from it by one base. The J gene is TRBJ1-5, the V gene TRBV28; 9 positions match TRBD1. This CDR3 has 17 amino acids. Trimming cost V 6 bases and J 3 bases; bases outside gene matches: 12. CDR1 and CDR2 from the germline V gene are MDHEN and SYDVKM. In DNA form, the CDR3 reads TGTGCCAGCAGAGTTTGGAAGGGGACAGGGACCAATCAGCCCCAGCATTTT. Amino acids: CASRVWKGTGTNQPQHF.

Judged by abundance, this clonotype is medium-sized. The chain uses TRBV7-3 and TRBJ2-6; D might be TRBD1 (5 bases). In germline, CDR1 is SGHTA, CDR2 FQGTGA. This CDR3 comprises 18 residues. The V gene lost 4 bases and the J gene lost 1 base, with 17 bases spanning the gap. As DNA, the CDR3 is TGTGCCAGCAGCTCGACCGGACAACTTACTTCTGGGGCCAACGTCCTGACTTTC. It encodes CASSSTGQLTSGANVLTF.

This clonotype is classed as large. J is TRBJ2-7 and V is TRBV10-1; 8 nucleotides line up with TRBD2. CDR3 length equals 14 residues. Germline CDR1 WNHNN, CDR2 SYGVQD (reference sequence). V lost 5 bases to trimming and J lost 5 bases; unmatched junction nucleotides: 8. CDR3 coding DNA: TGCGCCAGCAGTCACGAGCGGGGGACCAACGAGCAGTACTTC. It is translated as CASSHERGTNEQYF.

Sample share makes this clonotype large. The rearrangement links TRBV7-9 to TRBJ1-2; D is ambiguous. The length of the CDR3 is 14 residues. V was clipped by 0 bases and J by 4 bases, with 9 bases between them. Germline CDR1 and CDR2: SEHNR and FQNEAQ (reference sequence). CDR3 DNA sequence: TGTGCCAGCAGCTTAGCCTCACAGACCTATGGCTACACCTTC. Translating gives CASSLASQTYGYTF.

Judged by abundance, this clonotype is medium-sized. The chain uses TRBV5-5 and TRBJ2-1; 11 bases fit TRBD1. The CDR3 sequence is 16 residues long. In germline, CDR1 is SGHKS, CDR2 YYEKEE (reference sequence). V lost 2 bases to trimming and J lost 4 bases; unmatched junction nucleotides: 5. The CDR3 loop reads CASSLTGQGAYNEQFF. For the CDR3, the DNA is TGTGCCAGCAGCTTAACCGGACAGGGGGCATACAATGAGCAGTTCTTC.